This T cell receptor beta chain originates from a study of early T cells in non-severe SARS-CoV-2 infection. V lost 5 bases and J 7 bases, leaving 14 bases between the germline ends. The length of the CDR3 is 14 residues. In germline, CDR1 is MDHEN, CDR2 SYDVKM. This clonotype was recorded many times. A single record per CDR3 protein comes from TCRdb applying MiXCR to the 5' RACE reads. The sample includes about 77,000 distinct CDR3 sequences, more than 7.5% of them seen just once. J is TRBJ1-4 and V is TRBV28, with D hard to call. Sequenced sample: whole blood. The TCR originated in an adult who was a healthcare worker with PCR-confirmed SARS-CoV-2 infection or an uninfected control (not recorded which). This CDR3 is CASSTYSGGEKLFF. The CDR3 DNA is TGTGCCAGCAGTACCTACTCCGGCGGTGAAAAACTGTTTTTT.